This T cell receptor (beta chain) was recovered during a study of OX40 agonist ivuxolimab in advanced cancers. Concerning the study at large: Ivuxolimab was an agonistic, fully human IgG2 monoclonal antibody directed against OX40 (CD134), a costimulatory receptor. Intravenous ivuxolimab was administered to patients every 2 weeks at six dose levels: 0.01, 0.1, 0.3, 1.5, 3 and 10 mg/kg. Of the roughly 51 patients in dose escalation, about 20 had hepatocellular carcinoma, about 15 had melanoma, 9 had renal cell carcinoma and 9 had head and neck cancer. The dose-escalation cohort was about 86% male with a mean age of approximately 60 years, ranging from roughly 20 to 80. Patients were allowed to have had prior anti-PD-1, anti-PD-L1 or anti-CTLA-4 therapy, and approximately 40% of the dose-escalation patients had previously received checkpoint inhibitors. Partial responses occurred in three dose-escalation patients: two with cutaneous melanoma and one with hepatocellular carcinoma. The purpose of peripheral TCRbeta sequencing was to test whether ivuxolimab changed TCR sequence diversity and led to clonal T-cell expansion. The monotherapy dose-escalation portion (N ≈ 50 patients) of the phase I ivuxolimab trial is reported in the paper.

Study-wide findings and limitations: Which antigens the clonally expanded peripheral T cells were specific for was not determined. On average, CD8+ T cells showed more expanded clones than CD4+ T cells after ivuxolimab. At doses of 0.1 to 3.0 mg/kg, clonal expansion of both CD4+ and CD8+ T cells in blood was seen between baseline and week 6. Low levels of normalized T-cell clonal expansion were also seen in some patients who did not respond. In the 0.1-3.0 mg/kg groups, partial responders had among the lowest normalized peripheral clonal expansion, particularly in CD8+ T cells.

Genomic DNA was extracted from sorted cells for sequencing of the TCRbeta CDR3 region. The immunoSEQ Assay was used to sequence the TCRbeta CDR3 regions. In its TCRdb copy, this immuneACCESS table keeps in-frame sequences only and misses some clones. Where compared with another copy, unresolved V genes explain less than half of these, and the others have no known cause. Present in this sample are tens of thousands of clones, roughly 91% of which were seen just once. In total, the top ten clones hold 10% to 15% of the sample. CDR1 and CDR2 (SEHNR, FQNEAQ) derive from the germline V gene (reference sequence). The CDR3 sequence holds 16 residues, the cysteine and phenylalanine included. Note on this clone: Its antigen specificity is not known. It is unclear where the CDR3 begins or ends on the DNA, so no DNA is shown, and the CDR3 is as TCRdb lists it.

The trial excluded patients who had a history of autoimmune disease or who were on systemic immunosuppression. Peripheral blood for TCR sequencing was collected from all dose cohorts at baseline, on cycle 4 day 1, and on cycle 7 day 1. The samples were taken from a phase I, first-in-human, multicenter, open-label dose-escalation trial of ivuxolimab. Adults with locally advanced or metastatic head and neck squamous cell, hepatocellular, melanoma or renal cell carcinoma were enrolled in the trial. CD4+ and CD8+ T cells were sorted separately from peripheral blood before TCR sequencing. The source is an adult with an advanced solid tumor such as melanoma, head and neck, liver or kidney cancer. The chain couples TRBV7-9 to TRBJ2-7; TRBD1 is the table's D call and was not checked against the DNA. Sample: CD4+ or CD8+ T cells sorted from blood, taken in a trial of the OX40 agonist ivuxolimab. The CDR3 has the sequence CASSFGPGQGDYEQYF.